The next 25 T cell receptor beta chains were all read from a single sample in a study of beta chain features in type 1 diabetes (dated by TCRdb to 2016 to 2019). Study-level results and caveats: Type 1 diabetes patients showed a moderate but significant shortening of TCRB CDR3 length in all four CD4+ subsets.

These receptors have no identified antigens. Libraries came from the immunoSEQ multiplex PCR assay. The High Capacity cDNA Reverse Transcription Kit was used to reverse transcribe all of the isolated RNA, meaning that expressed TCRB transcripts were what got sequenced. The table comes from immuneACCESS by way of TCRdb, which keeps in-frame sequences with V and J called. Part of the clones is missing from these tables; in studies checked, under half for an unresolved V gene and the rest for unknown reasons. In all, the sample holds approximately 160,000 clones, and approximately 10% of those were seen once. In total, the top ten clones hold more than 0.4% of the sample. Material for sequencing was central memory CD4+ T cells from blood. These receptors all stem from a man aged 25 to 40 with type 1 diabetes.

The CDR3 DNA reads TGTGCCAGCAGCTTAGAGTCAACTGGAGTGGGGAGTAATGAGCAGTTCTTC. Translated: CASSLESTGVGSNEQFF. The rearrangement joins TRBV11-2 to TRBJ2-1, with a tentative D call TRBD2 (5 bases). Germline assignment: CDR1 SGHAT and CDR2 FQNNGV. Trimming took off 0 bases at V and 7 bases at J, with 19 bases between the two ends. This CDR3 contains 17 residues.

V is TRBV7-9 and J is TRBJ2-3, with 8 bases that match TRBD2. V shed 5 bases, J shed 1 base, and the junction held 8 bases outside the gene matches. This CDR3 has 16 amino acids. Per the germline V gene, CDR1 is SEHNR and CDR2 is FQNEAQ (reference sequence). CDR3 in amino acids: CASSELREGGTDTQYF. In nucleotides, the CDR3 is TGTGCCAGCAGCGAACTCCGGGAGGGCGGCACAGATACGCAGTATTTT.

This clone showed up just a few times. The chain has TRBV6-6 and TRBJ1-2, with D possibly TRBD1 on 5 matching bases. Germline CDR1 reads MNHNY; CDR2 reads SVGAGI (reference sequence). V shed 4 bases and J shed 2 bases, with 14 bases lying between them. CDR3 length: 15 residues. In nucleotides, the CDR3 is TGTGCCAGCAGTTCCCCCAGGGAGGGGAACTATGGCTACACCTTC. This encodes CASSSPREGNYGYTF.

The chain recombines TRBV4-3 with TRBJ2-7, with 12 bases that match TRBD1. CDR3 length equals 16 residues. CDR1 and CDR2 from the germline V gene are LGHNA and YSLEER. V shed 0 bases, J shed 5 bases, and the junction held 5 bases outside the gene matches. The chain's CDR3 is CASSQDKGQGANEQYF. CDR3 DNA: TGCGCCAGCAGCCAAGATAAGGGACAGGGGGCGAACGAGCAGTACTTC.

This clone was recorded a few times. The junction differs from germline at one of its ends, possibly a read error. The chain uses TRBV6-6 and TRBJ2-1; 7 bases line up with TRBD2. The CDR3 has 11 amino acids. From germline, CDR1 is MNHNY and CDR2 SVGAGI (reference sequence). The CDR3: CASGDYTEQFF. DNA for the CDR3: TGTGCCAGCGGGGACTACACTGAGCAGTTCTTC.

This clone was recorded a few times. This chain joins TRBV18 and TRBJ1-1, with no clear D. The CDR3 length is 15 residues. CDR1 and CDR2 (germline): KGHSH, LQKENI. V lost 3 bases, J lost 3 bases, and 14 bases lay in between. The DNA of the CDR3 is TGTGCCAGCTCACCTAACACCGTGAGGGACACTGAAGCTTTCTTT. It translates to CASSPNTVRDTEAFF.

V and J are TRBV30 and TRBJ1-1, with no clear D. Trimming cost V 3 bases and J 1 base, with 9 bases left between them. The CDR3 has 13 residues. Germline CDR1 and CDR2: GTSNPN and SVGIG (reference sequence). The CDR3: CAWRRLANTEAFF. The CDR3 DNA follows: TGTGCCTGGAGAAGACTAGCGAACACTGAAGCTTTCTTT.

V is TRBV30 and J is TRBJ2-3; the match to TRBD2 covers 7 bases. Trimming cost V 0 bases and J 6 bases; bases outside gene matches: 9. The CDR3 is 15 amino acids. Per germline, CDR1 GTSNPN and CDR2 SVGIG (reference sequence). The CDR3 spells CAWSVPGRTRDTQYF. CDR3 in DNA: TGTGCCTGGAGTGTACCCGGGAGGACAAGGGATACGCAGTATTTT.

V is TRBV19 and J is TRBJ2-3; TRBD1 agrees at 9 bases. This CDR3 has 14 residues. With V trimmed by 5 bases and J by 4 bases, 4 bases remained unmatched. Germline V lookup: CDR1 LNHDA, CDR2 SQIVND (reference sequence). The CDR3 nucleotides are TGTGCCAGTAGTCTAGGACAGGGGTCAGATACGCAGTATTTT. Translating gives CASSLGQGSDTQYF.

As to this clone: Distinct nucleotide sequences in the sample also encode this CDR3. The chain joins TRBV7-2 to TRBJ2-1, with D unclear. Germline CDR1 and CDR2: SGHTA and FQGNSA. The CDR3 extends over 15 amino acids. The V and J ends lost 1 base and 0 bases respectively, with 7 bases between them. CDR3 bases: TGTGCCAGCAGCTTAGGATCAGGCTCCTACAATGAGCAGTTCTTC. Its protein product is CASSLGSGSYNEQFF.

The gene calls are TRBV6-6 and TRBJ2-3; a possible D gene is TRBD2 (5 bases). The CDR3 length is 14 residues. The germline V gene encodes CDR1 MNHNY and CDR2 SVGAGI (reference sequence). Trimming took 7 bases from V and 4 from J, leaving 15 bases between them. The DNA for the CDR3 is TGTGCCAGCACCTACGGGGTGGTGCCAGATACGCAGTATTTT. Translating gives CASTYGVVPDTQYF.

This sequence joins TRBV14 and TRBJ2-7; possibly TRBD1 for D (6 bases). The germline V and J ends were trimmed by 1 base and 0 bases, with 10 bases remaining between them. Germline-derived CDR1 and CDR2 are SGHDN and FVKESK. CDR3 length: 15 residues. As DNA, the CDR3 is TGTGCCAGCAGCCAAGTCGGGACACTCTCCTACGAGCAGTACTTC. This encodes CASSQVGTLSYEQYF.

The table lists this clone with a few counts. This chain joins TRBV5-1 and TRBJ2-3; TRBD2 agrees at 8 bases. The CDR3 has 16 amino acids. Germline V lookup: CDR1 SGHRS, CDR2 YFSETQ. Losses at the gene ends were 2 bases for V and 0 bases for J; bases not matched to a gene: 5. The CDR3 DNA reads TGCGCCAGCAGCTTCTCTAGCGGGTTTAGCACAGATACGCAGTATTTT. Translating gives CASSFSSGFSTDTQYF. Full variable domain (outside the CDR3, taken from reference TRBV5-1 and TRBJ2-3): KAGVTQTPRYLIKTRGQQVTLSCSPISGHRSVSWYQQTPGQGLQFLFEYFSETQRNKGNFPGRFSGRQFSNSRSEMNVSTLELGDSALYLCASSFSSGFSTDTQYFGPGTRLTVL.

This clone was detected a few times. The chain employs TRBV11-1 and TRBJ2-3; TRBD2 matches at 7 bases. The CDR3 contains 14 residues. CDR1 is SGHAT, CDR2 FQDESV, per germline (reference sequence). V lost 3 bases to trimming and J lost 4 bases; unmatched junction nucleotides: 4. As DNA, the CDR3 is TGTGCCAGCAGCTTTGTGGGAGGGCCAGATACGCAGTATTTT. This translates into CASSFVGGPDTQYF.

The CDR3 DNA sequence: TGTGCCAGCAGTTTACGAGGACAGGGAAATGAGCAGTTCTTC. Translated, it gives CASSLRGQGNEQFF. The chain carries TRBV28 and TRBJ2-1; 8 bases map to TRBD1. From germline, CDR1 is MDHEN and CDR2 SYDVKM. The ends lost 2 bases at V and 7 bases at J; junction bases unmatched: 4. The CDR3 has 14 residues.

A few counts support this clone. This chain links TRBV5-8 with TRBJ1-5, with D possibly being TRBD1 (5 bases). V was cut by 0 bases and J by 7 bases, with 11 bases left in between. CDR1 is SGHTS and CDR2 is YDEGEE in the germline V gene. This CDR3 has 14 residues. CDR3 region: CASSLEGVRQPQHF. Written as DNA, the CDR3 is TGTGCCAGCAGCTTGGAAGGGGTGCGGCAGCCCCAGCATTTT.

This clone was recorded a few times. The chain has TRBV29-1 and TRBJ2-3; D may be TRBD2 (5 bases). Germline values: CDR1 SQVTM, CDR2 ANQGSEA. V dropped 6 bases and J dropped 5 bases, with 12 bases sitting between them. This CDR3 contains 12 residues. In DNA form, the CDR3 reads TGCAGCGTCAGCCCAAGCGGAGATACGCAGTATTTT. As protein: CSVSPSGDTQYF.

This clone was seen a few times. This chain joins TRBV4-2 and TRBJ2-5; TRBD2 aligns across 7 bases. The CDR3 contains 17 residues. The germline V gene encodes CDR1 LGHNA and CDR2 YNFKEQ. V shed 2 bases, J shed 4 bases, and the junction held 13 bases outside the gene matches. The CDR3 spells CASSQYGGGSSPETQYF. The CDR3 DNA sequence: TGTGCCAGCAGCCAATACGGTGGCGGGAGCAGCCCAGAGACCCAGTACTTC.

A few counts support this clone. The V call is TRBV28, the J call TRBJ2-5, with TRBD1 matching 9 bases. The J segment lost 5 bases and the V segment lost 7 bases, leaving 8 bases of the junction unmatched. There are 14 residues in the CDR3. CDR1 and CDR2 from the germline V gene are MDHEN and SYDVKM. The CDR3: CASKPTGGDETQYF. In DNA form, the CDR3 reads TGTGCCAGCAAACCCACAGGGGGCGATGAGACCCAGTACTTC.

This clone was found a few times. V and J are TRBV7-2 and TRBJ2-7; 9 nucleotides align to TRBD1. The germline V gene has CDR1 SGHTA and CDR2 FQGNSA. The trim removed 7 bases at V and 3 bases at J, leaving 10 bases unmatched. CDR3 length: 15 amino acids. The DNA of the CDR3 is TGTGCCAGCAACCACGGGACAGGGAAGAGCTACGAGCAGTACTTC. Its protein is CASNHGTGKSYEQYF.

This clone was seen a few times. CDR3 amino acids: CASSLTDRGKPDTQYF. The DNA of the CDR3 is TGTGCCAGCAGTTTAACGGACAGGGGTAAACCAGATACGCAGTATTTT. The V and J genes are TRBV28 and TRBJ2-3; 9 bases match TRBD1. Trimming took 2 bases from V and 4 from J; bases not matched to a gene: 7. Looked up from germline, CDR1 is MDHEN and CDR2 is SYDVKM. The CDR3 consists of 16 residues.

This chain links TRBV9 with TRBJ1-5, with D possibly matching TRBD1 (5 bases). Per germline, CDR1 SGDLS and CDR2 YYNGEE. The CDR3 runs 15 residues. Trimming removed 0 bases from V and 7 bases from J, with 14 bases in between. The chain's CDR3 is CASSVGTAAGQPQHF. The DNA of the CDR3 is TGTGCCAGCAGCGTAGGGACCGCGGCAGGGCAGCCCCAGCATTTT.

This clone was seen only a few times. Other DNA variants within this sample encode the same CDR3. The CDR3 is CASSLAGGSSYEQYF. CDR3 sequence (DNA): TGTGCCAGCAGCTTAGCGGGCGGGAGCTCCTACGAGCAGTACTTC. V gene TRBV7-6 combines with J gene TRBJ2-7; the match to TRBD2 covers 7 bases. J was trimmed by 0 bases and V by 0 bases; bases with no gene match: 2. This CDR3 region has 15 residues. Looked up from germline, CDR1 is SGHVS and CDR2 is FNYEAQ.

Comments on this clone: In the same sample, other DNA sequences code for this CDR3. The V call is TRBV27, the J call TRBJ2-1; possibly TRBD2 for D (6 bases). The CDR3 runs 14 residues. CDR1 is MNHEY, CDR2 SMNVEV, per germline (reference sequence). V lost 2 bases, J lost 3 bases, and 8 bases lay in between. The CDR3 spells CASSLAGYYNEQFF. CDR3 DNA: TGTGCCAGCAGTTTAGCGGGATACTACAATGAGCAGTTCTTC.

The chain links TRBV28 to TRBJ1-1; D is unresolved. The CDR3 length is 10 residues. From germline, CDR1 is MDHEN and CDR2 SYDVKM. V lost 4 bases to trimming and J lost 12 bases, with 9 bases between them. In nucleotides, the CDR3 is TGTGCCAGCAGTTCAGGCAAAACTTTCTTT. It translates to CASSSGKTFF.